This T cell receptor beta chain was sequenced in a study of blood T cell repertoires in COVID-19. About the research overall: The United States, Italy and Spain provided the acute and convalescent COVID-19 samples. The cDNA or gDNA used as material had been derived from T cells, B-cell-depleted T cells, or PBMCs.

V lost 4 bases and J lost 2; bases outside the gene matches: 6. The CDR3 is made up of 15 amino acids. The V gene's germline CDR1 is KGHSH and CDR2 LQKENI. Authors' data handling: Researchers report that nucleated cell counts were estimated from reference gene primer amplification. TCRdb's table, derived via immunoSEQ multiplex PCR, lists solely in-frame clones and lacks some. V, J and clone size reflect that table, while D and trimming were determined from the DNA. The repertoire holds fewer than 300,000 clones, with around 85% as singletons. The TCR sequence derives from a man aged 45 to 65 with active or convalescent COVID-19. Specimen: peripheral blood. J is TRBJ1-2 and V is TRBV18; 8 nucleotides line up with TRBD1. CDR3 DNA: TGTGCCAGCTCACTCATGGACAGGGACAACTATGGCTACACCTTC. Translated, it gives CASSLMDRDNYGYTF.